These T cell receptor beta chains were read from a single sample in a study of T cells in Graves' hyperthyroidism and ophthalmopathy. TCRdb itself ran the multiplex PCR reads through MiXCR, one entry per CDR3 protein. Found here are under 700,000 distinct CDR3 sequences, 15% to 20% of them singletons; the top ten hold about 17%. Sequenced input: blood. All receptors derive from a woman aged 18-29 years with Graves' hyperthyroidism. The CDR3 runs from the conserved cysteine through the conserved F or W. The D gene is left open where the match is weak. For some rows the clone size is stated as once, few or many, or as a class when expanded; others skip it.

14 TRBJ2-5 few TRBD1 TRBV29-1 CSVARDSLGETQYF TGCAGCGTGGCTCGGGACAGCCTGGGCGAGACCCAGTACTTC
15 TRBJ2-7 once TRBD2 TRBV28 CASSSRPSGTYEQYF TGTGCCAGCAGTAGTCGCCCTAGCGGTACCTACGAGCAGTACTTC
15 TRBJ2-7 . TRBD2 TRBV20-1 CSAEGLAGGPYEQYF TGCAGTGCTGAGGGACTAGCGGGAGGTCCCTACGAGCAGTACTTC
12 TRBJ2-5 . . TRBV5-1 CASGSAEETQYF TGCGCCAGTGGGTCGGCAGAAGAGACCCAGTACTTC
15 TRBJ1-2 many TRBD1 TRBV12-3/TRBV12-4 CASSPLRDSPFGYTF TGTGCCAGCAGCCCCCTAAGGGACAGCCCTTTTGGCTACACCTTC
17 TRBJ2-4 . . TRBV11-2 CASSRNRNPLAKNIQYF TGTGCCAGCAGCAGAAACAGAAATCCACTAGCCAAAAACATTCAGTACTTC
14 TRBJ2-4 once TRBD1 TRBV28 CASSPRTGRDIQYF TGTGCCAGCAGCCCGAGGACAGGGAGAGACATTCAGTACTTC
13 TRBJ2-5 . . TRBV7-9 CASSGTTAETQYF TGTGCCAGCAGCGGGACCACTGCTGAGACCCAGTACTTC
10 TRBJ1-1 few . TRBV2 CASKGAGAFF TGTGCCAGCAAAGGGGCCGGAGCTTTCTTT
13 TRBJ1-1 few . TRBV29-1 CSVARLQNTEAFF TGCAGCGTTGCTCGACTTCAGAACACTGAAGCTTTCTTT
15 TRBJ1-4 . TRBD1 TRBV4-2 CASSQPDRDNEKLFF TGTGCCAGCAGCCAACCTGACAGGGATAATGAAAAACTGTTTTTT
20 TRBJ1-5 many . TRBV27 CASRRSGAILRSDSNQPQHF TGTGCCAGCCGACGGTCCGGGGCCATTCTACGGTCAGATAGCAATCAGCCCCAGCATTTT
13 TRBJ1-2 few . TRBV3-1 CASSQAGWGGYTF TGTGCCAGCAGCCAAGCAGGGTGGGGTGGCTACACCTTC
16 TRBJ2-7 many TRBD2 TRBV7-2 CASSKRDFQTSYEQYF TGTGCCAGCAGCAAGCGGGACTTCCAAACCAGCTACGAGCAGTACTTC
14 TRBJ2-7 many . TRBV27 CASSLRGAYYEQYF TGTGCCAGCAGTTTGCGAGGGGCGTACTACGAGCAGTACTTC
14 TRBJ1-1 . . TRBV27 CASLLQQGATEAFF TGTGCCAGCCTCCTTCAACAGGGAGCTACTGAAGCTTTCTTT
15 TRBJ2-3 . TRBD2 TRBV28 CASSRGLHGTDTQYF TGTGCCAGCAGTCGGGGACTACACGGCACAGATACGCAGTATTTT
14 TRBJ2-2 many . TRBV30 CAWWGSAGTGELFF TGTGCCTGGTGGGGCTCTGCTGGGACCGGGGAGCTGTTTTTT
15 TRBJ2-7 . TRBD2 TRBV6-2/TRBV6-3 CASSHSLAGEYEQYF TGTGCCAGCAGTCACTCACTAGCGGGGGAATACGAGCAGTACTTC
14 TRBJ2-7 few . TRBV7-9 CASSFVTSPYEQYF TGTGCCAGCAGCTTTGTTACATCTCCCTACGAGCAGTACTTC
16 TRBJ1-1 many TRBD1 TRBV6-2/TRBV6-3 CASSYRSGGGNTEAFF TGTGCCAGCAGTTACCGTTCAGGGGGAGGTAACACTGAAGCTTTCTTT
16 TRBJ2-3 . TRBD2 TRBV11-3 CASSPTGRRGKDTQYF TGTGCCAGCAGCCCCACTGGGCGGCGGGGGAAAGATACGCAGTATTTT
13 TRBJ1-2 . . TRBV28 CASSTSVDYGYTF TGTGCCAGCAGTACCTCAGTCGATTATGGCTACACCTTC
12 TRBJ2-7 many . TRBV7-9 CASSDALNEQYF TGTGCCAGCAGCGACGCTCTGAACGAGCAGTACTTC
16 TRBJ1-1 . . TRBV5-1 CASSLVLGGELLEAFF TGCGCCAGCAGCTTGGTTTTGGGGGGTGAGTTACTCGAAGCTTTCTTT
13 TRBJ1-3 . . TRBV3-1 CASSQGARNTIYF TGTGCCAGCAGCCAGGGGGCCAGAAACACCATATATTTT
16 TRBJ2-1 few . TRBV20-1 CSARSFVGDSYNEQFF TGCAGTGCTAGGTCGTTTGTGGGAGACAGCTACAATGAGCAGTTCTTC